This T cell receptor (beta chain) derives from a study of T cell responses to AZD1222 COVID-19 vaccine. Study background: Some second doses came at about 4 weeks and others at about 12 weeks; these were pooled. Findings of the study overall: Distributed over spike, vaccine-associated CD4 TCRs predominated at 160-218 and 743-854. It was only a handful of AZD1222 recipients who were seropositive at baseline.

As to this clone: Its target is not known.

Assay used: immunoSEQ multiplex PCR; TCRdb lists only in-frame clones, some missing. The sample holds about 21,000 clones, around 82% seen once. The V end was cut by 0 bases, the J end by 0 bases, with 11 bases between. Germline-derived CDR1 and CDR2 are MNHEY and SVGAGI. The CDR3 covers 16 residues. The sample was peripheral blood, taken on day 0 of AZD1222 vaccination. The source is an adult in good health. The V call is TRBV6-5, the J call TRBJ2-5; no reliable D call. Here the CDR3 DNA reads TGTGCCAGCAGTTACTCGGTCACAGCGTACCAAGAGACCCAGTACTTC. This gives the protein CASSYSVTAYQETQYF.